A single sample gave rise to the 9 T cell receptor beta chains below, sequenced in a study of CD8 T cells in Susac syndrome. A quantity of roughly 0.5 to 1 ug RNA underwent reverse transcription using random hexamers. One entry per CDR3 protein results from TCRdb running MiXCR on the immunoSEQ multiplex PCR reads. Of around 270,000 distinct CDR3 sequences detected, 75% to 90% appear once; the ten largest clones hold 0.18%. The sequencing input was CD8+ T cells from PBMCs. The receptors shown here come from a human donor with multiple sclerosis.

This sequence joins TRBV25-1 and TRBJ2-1; 14 nucleotides align to TRBD2. This CDR3 is 18 amino acids long. With 1 base clipped from V and 7 bases from J, the junction kept 9 bases outside the gene matches. CDR1 is MGHDK and CDR2 is SYGVNS in the germline V gene. Here the CDR3 DNA reads TGTGCCAGCAGTGAATTTCCGACTAGCGGGAGGGCCGGAAATGAGCAGTTCTTC. It codes for CASSEFPTSGRAGNEQFF.

This clonotype was found once. The rearrangement joins TRBV27 to TRBJ2-3; no firm D call. Germline CDR1 reads MNHEY; CDR2 reads SMNVEV (reference sequence). V lost 10 bases, J lost 4 bases, and 27 bases lay in between. The CDR3 runs 17 residues. CDR3 residues: CATGPRPLKSVADTQYF. As DNA, the CDR3 is TGTGCCACCGGCCCGAGACCCCTAAAGTCCGTGGCAGATACGCAGTATTTT.

The V and J genes are TRBV29-1 and TRBJ1-2; D is uncertain. CDR1 is SQVTM, CDR2 ANQGSEA, per germline. This CDR3 region has 15 residues. The V and J ends lost 0 bases and 2 bases respectively, with 13 bases between them. CDR3 protein: CSVEDLVEGNYGYTF. CDR3 DNA: TGCAGCGTTGAAGATCTTGTGGAGGGCAACTATGGCTACACCTTC.

This sequence joins TRBV12-2 and TRBJ1-4; the DNA was not compared with TRBD1, the D call given in the table. TRBV12-2 constitutes a pseudogene. This CDR3 spans 14 amino acids. The CDR3 bases are TGTGCAAGTCGCGCAATGGGGGCTAATGAAAAACTGTTTTTT. The encoded protein is CASRAMGANEKLFF.

This rearrangement joins TRBV4-3 to TRBJ2-7; perhaps TRBD1 as D (5 bases). CDR3 size: 16 residues. V lost 2 bases, J lost 5 bases, and 19 bases lay in between. Germline V gene sequence: CDR1 LGHNA, CDR2 YSLEER. The CDR3 DNA reads as TGCGCCAGCAGCCAAAGACCTAGTAGGCAGGGCCACGAGCAGTACTTC. It is translated as CASSQRPSRQGHEQYF.

This CDR3 reads CSVESRGSSYEQYF. The CDR3 nucleotides are TGCAGCGTGGAGAGCAGGGGCTCCTCCTACGAGCAGTACTTC. The chain joins TRBV29-1 to TRBJ2-7; TRBD1 might be the D (6 bases). Per germline, CDR1 SQVTM and CDR2 ANQGSEA. V lost 6 bases and J 0 bases, leaving 15 bases between the germline ends. The CDR3 runs to 14 residues.

The genes are TRBV27 and TRBJ2-5; TRBD1 might be the D (5 bases). V was clipped by 5 bases and J by 0 bases, with 13 bases between them. The germline CDR1 and CDR2 sequences are MNHEY and SMNVEV (reference sequence). This CDR3 contains 15 residues. DNA of the CDR3: TGTGCCAGCAGTGGGCAGGGCGCGGACCAAGAGACCCAGTACTTC. It is translated as CASSGQGADQETQYF.

In DNA form, the CDR3 reads TGCAGTGCTAGCGGGAGGCCCGACAATGAGCAGTTCTTC. Its protein product is CSASGRPDNEQFF. The chain is built from TRBV20-1 and TRBJ2-1, with TRBD2 identical over 7 bases. Trimming removed 3 bases from V and 5 bases from J; junction bases left unmatched: 4. Germline V lookup: CDR1 DFQATT, CDR2 SNEGSKA (reference sequence). The CDR3 is 13 amino acids.

Written as DNA, the CDR3 is TGTGCCAGCAGCTTCCTACGGGAGTGGGCGGGTACGCAGTATTTT. Its translation is CASSFLREWAGTQYF. The chain is built from TRBV6-5 and TRBJ2-3, with D possibly TRBD2 on 6 matching bases. CDR1 and CDR2 from the germline V gene are MNHEY and SVGAGI. The CDR3 has 15 residues. V lost 6 bases and J lost 8, with 21 bases in between.